This is a list of T cell receptor beta chains from one sample in a study of spatial heterogeneity in lung cancer. TCRdb processed the 5' RACE reads anew with MiXCR; each CDR3 protein has one entry. The table lists about 11,000 distinct CDR3 sequences, less than 25% of them singletons. This specimen consisted of PBMCs, obtained at surgery. These receptors all stem from a female donor with early-stage non-small cell lung cancer. CDR3s include the opening cysteine and the closing phenylalanine or tryptophan.

v_call cdr3_aa
TRBV5-5 CASSSTGINYGYTF
TRBV12-3/TRBV12-4 CASSSLQAGSGNTIYF
TRBV11-2 CASSLGNGVDTQYF
TRBV6-5 CASSIGHSPLHF
TRBV20-1 CSARESLAGPPQFF
TRBV7-3 CASSLRPAGTSGGTNEQFF
TRBV27 CASSLTGRSSGELFF
TRBV27 CASSLNRGRADIQYF
TRBV6-5 CASSYGVRVGVNYGYTF
TRBV19 CASSIDYLGPGGPQHF
TRBV6-2/TRBV6-3 CASRRGQGAVEKLFF
TRBV10-1 CASSGGLAVNNEQFF
TRBV12-3/TRBV12-4 CASSFEAGRFNQPQHF
TRBV10-3 CAISESQETQYF
TRBV19 CASNMGGGHDAQYF
TRBV19 CASNGSPQETQYF
TRBV11-2 CASSPGTVGTEAFF
TRBV7-9 CAIEVLFNEQFF
TRBV19 CASTTGTLSYNEQFF
TRBV19 CASSTGLAGIYEQYF
TRBV20-1 CSAPFGGGTGELFF
TRBV18 CASSPPPTGGHIQYF
TRBV6-1 CASSEHAGGPNEQFF
TRBV27 CASRMSGTEMNTEAFF
TRBV4-2 CASSQSASRGGHNEQFF
TRBV30 CAWSRLTGVGNEQFF
TRBV12-3/TRBV12-4 CASSYRQRELGYLDSYEQYF